Following are 11 T cell receptor beta chains from one sample sequenced in a study of a mutant IDH1 vaccine in newly diagnosed glioma (dated by TCRdb to 2020 to 2023). Their antigen targets remain unknown. Sample time point, as interpreted from the label and publication: week 23, last vaccination. Each vaccine dose, consisting of 300 ug of a 20-mer mutant IDH1 peptide in Montanide, was administered subcutaneously with topical imiquimod. Library construction relied on the immunoSEQ multiplex PCR assay. TCRdb re-hosts the immuneACCESS table, in-frame sequences only. Its copies lack some clones; in the studies checked, an unresolved V gene accounts for under half of them, and the cause for the rest is not known. Within this sample are about 65,000 clones, with 70% to 90% of them counted one time only. Under 4.5% of the sample lies in the top ten. Sequenced here: PBMCs, sampled from a glioma patient whose treatment included an IDH1 peptide vaccine. Every receptor here comes from a man younger than 45 with glioma.

The chain has TRBV6-6 and TRBJ1-2; D is ambiguous. The germline V gene has CDR1 MNHNY and CDR2 SVGAGI (reference sequence). This CDR3 has 15 residues. The germline V and J ends were trimmed by 5 bases and 0 bases, with 13 bases remaining between them. The CDR3 spells CASSTSVGANYGYTF. DNA for the CDR3: TGTGCCAGCAGTACCAGCGTGGGAGCTAACTATGGCTACACCTTC.

The chain has TRBV4-2 and TRBJ2-7; D could derive from TRBD1 or TRBD2 (5 bases each). The CDR3 consists of 16 residues. Per germline, CDR1 LGHNA and CDR2 YNFKEQ. V shed 0 bases and J shed 0 bases, with 12 bases lying between them. The CDR3 DNA follows: TGTGCCAGCAGCCAAGAAGAGGGGCTGAGCTCCTACGAGCAGTACTTC. Translated, it gives CASSQEEGLSSYEQYF.

The rearrangement joins TRBV7-9 to TRBJ2-2, with D unresolved. Germline loops: CDR1 SEHNR, CDR2 FQNEAQ (reference sequence). The CDR3 length is 14 residues. The germline V and J ends were trimmed by 1 base and 6 bases, with 9 bases remaining between them. The CDR3 here is CASSLERVAGELFF. In nucleotides, the CDR3 is TGTGCCAGCAGCTTAGAAAGGGTCGCCGGGGAGCTGTTTTTT.

The chain joins TRBV6-5 to TRBJ2-1; 8 bases match TRBD1. Per germline, CDR1 MNHEY and CDR2 SVGAGI. The V gene end was trimmed by 5 bases and the J gene end by 2 bases; junction bases not matched to a gene: 5. This CDR3 is 15 amino acids long. The CDR3 loop is CASSTDRATYNEQFF. The CDR3 DNA reads as TGTGCCAGCAGTACGGACAGGGCCACCTACAATGAGCAGTTCTTC.

This clone was seen just once. V is TRBV6-5 and J is TRBJ1-1; TRBD1 agrees at 7 bases. The length of the CDR3 is 15 residues. Germline CDR1 reads MNHEY; CDR2 reads SVGAGI. V was clipped by 6 bases and J by 3 bases; unmatched bases: 10. The CDR3 is CASSLDRDADTEAFF. The CDR3 DNA reads TGTGCCAGCAGCCTCGACAGGGATGCGGACACTGAAGCTTTCTTT.

This clone occurred once. J is TRBJ2-5 and V is TRBV5-1; D not resolved. The CDR3 runs to 13 residues. Germline CDR1 and CDR2: SGHRS and YFSETQ. V lost 2 bases and J 5 bases, leaving 10 bases between the germline ends. The CDR3 protein is CASSFGSWETQYF. The CDR3 nucleotides read TGCGCCAGCAGCTTTGGATCTTGGGAGACCCAGTACTTC.

The chain links TRBV9 to TRBJ2-2, with unresolved D. This CDR3 spans 14 amino acids. V was cut by 4 bases and J by 0 bases, with 7 bases left in between. Germline V gives CDR1 SGDLS, CDR2 YYNGEE. CDR3 in DNA: TGTGCCAGCAGCCGCCGTCCGAACACCGGGGAGCTGTTTTTT. Translation: CASSRRPNTGELFF. Complete variable domain (other parts from reference TRBV9 and TRBJ2-2): DSGVTQTPKHLITATGQRVTLRCSPRSGDLSVYWYQQSLDQGLQFLIQYYNGEERAKGNILERFSAQQFPDLHSELNLSSLELGDSALYFCASSRRPNTGELFFGEGSRLTVL.

The J gene is TRBJ1-5, the V gene TRBV30; D is unclear. The length of the CDR3 is 14 residues. Per germline, CDR1 GTSNPN and CDR2 SVGIG (reference sequence). Trimming removed 0 bases from V and 4 bases from J, with 10 bases in between. CDR3 sequence reads: CAWSVGRTNQPQHF. The CDR3 DNA is TGTGCCTGGAGTGTTGGACGGACTAATCAGCCCCAGCATTTT.

This rearrangement joins TRBV27 to TRBJ2-7, with TRBD1 matching over 9 bases. CDR1 is MNHEY and CDR2 is SMNVEV in the germline V gene (reference sequence). V gave up 3 bases and J gave up 2 bases; unmatched junction bases: 2. The CDR3 contains 14 residues. CDR3 loop: CASSLGTGPYEQYF. Written as DNA, the CDR3 is TGTGCCAGCAGTTTGGGGACAGGGCCCTACGAGCAGTACTTC.

V is TRBV4-1 and J is TRBJ2-7; 9 bases line up with TRBD1. V dropped 2 bases and J dropped 2; count of bases not matched to a gene: 1. CDR1 MGHRA and CDR2 YSYEKL come from the germline V gene. The CDR3 contains 14 residues. The CDR3 region is CASSQRTGAYEQYF. Here the CDR3 DNA reads TGCGCCAGCAGCCAACGGACAGGGGCCTACGAGCAGTACTTC.

The count of this clone is one. The chain carries TRBV28 and TRBJ2-5; TRBD2 matches 7 bases. The J segment lost 2 bases and the V segment lost 6 bases, leaving 6 bases of the junction unmatched. Germline assignment: CDR1 MDHEN and CDR2 SYDVKM. The CDR3 spans 14 residues. The CDR3 sequence is CASRPGGGQETQYF. The DNA of the CDR3 is TGTGCCAGCAGGCCGGGAGGTGGGCAAGAGACCCAGTACTTC.